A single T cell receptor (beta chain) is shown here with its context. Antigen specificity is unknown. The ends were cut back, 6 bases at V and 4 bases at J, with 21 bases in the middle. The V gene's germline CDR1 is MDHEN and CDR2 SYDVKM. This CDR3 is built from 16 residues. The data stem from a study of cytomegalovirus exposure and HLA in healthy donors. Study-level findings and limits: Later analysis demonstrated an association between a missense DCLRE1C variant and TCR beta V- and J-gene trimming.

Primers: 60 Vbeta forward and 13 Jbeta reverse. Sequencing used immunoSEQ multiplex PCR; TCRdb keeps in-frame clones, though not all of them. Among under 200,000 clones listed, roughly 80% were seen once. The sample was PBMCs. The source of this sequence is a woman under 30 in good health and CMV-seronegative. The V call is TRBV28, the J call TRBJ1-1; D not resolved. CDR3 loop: CASRTTGLHSGTEAFF. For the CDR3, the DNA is TGTGCCAGCAGGACTACGGGTCTGCACAGCGGCACTGAAGCTTTCTTT.